One sample yielded the 13 T cell receptor beta chains listed below, sequenced in a study of cytomegalovirus exposure and HLA in healthy donors (dated by TCRdb to about 2017). The library came from the immunoSEQ multiplex PCR assay. As stored in TCRdb, this immuneACCESS dataset retains in-frame rearrangements with V and J assigned. A fraction of the clones does not appear; measured against another copy, unresolved V genes explain less than half of the discrepancy, and the remainder lacks a known reason. The sample table lists 200,000 or so clones, 80% to 95% of them with a count of one. Of the sample, more than 1% is held by the ten largest clones. Input material: PBMCs. Every receptor here comes from a woman under 30 in good health and CMV-seronegative.

V gene TRBV5-1 combines with J gene TRBJ2-7, with 11 bases identical to TRBD2. Trimming removed 2 bases from V and 3 bases from J; junction bases left unmatched: 4. The CDR3 loop spans 15 amino acids. CDR1 and CDR2 from the germline V gene are SGHRS and YFSETQ. The CDR3 reads CASSLLAGAGYEQYF. The CDR3 DNA reads TGCGCCAGCAGCTTACTAGCGGGAGCCGGCTACGAGCAGTACTTC.

The chain recombines TRBV7-9 with TRBJ2-7; D possibly corresponds to TRBD1 (6 bases). With 5 bases removed from V and 9 bases from J, the gap between germline ends came to 23 bases. This CDR3 region has 15 residues. The V gene's germline CDR1 is SEHNR and CDR2 FQNEAQ (reference sequence). The CDR3 loop reads CASSQKSDRDIGQYF. The CDR3, as DNA: TGTGCCAGCAGCCAGAAGTCCGACCGGGACATAGGGCAGTACTTC.

The chain carries TRBV6-5 and TRBJ2-4; D remains unclear. The CDR3 is 11 residues long. Germline loops: CDR1 MNHEY, CDR2 SVGAGI. V lost 2 bases, J lost 9 bases, and 5 bases lay in between. CDR3 in amino acids: CASSYGSIQYF. The CDR3 DNA is TGTGCCAGCAGTTACGGCAGCATTCAGTACTTC.

This clone has a single count. J is TRBJ2-6 and V is TRBV28; a weak D match, TRBD2 (6 bases). CDR1 is MDHEN and CDR2 is SYDVKM in the germline V gene. Between the trimmed V and J ends, which lost 7 bases and 4 bases, there was a span of 23 bases. CDR3 length: 18 residues. As DNA, the CDR3 is TGTGCCAGCAAACTCTTCCGGGACTCTCTAGCCGGGGCCAACGTCCTGACTTTC. As protein: CASKLFRDSLAGANVLTF.

The rearrangement uses TRBV10-3 and TRBJ2-2; 10 nucleotides match TRBD2. Unmatched junction bases numbered 4, after V lost 4 bases and J lost 5 bases. The length of the CDR3 is 15 residues. The germline V gene encodes CDR1 ENHRY and CDR2 SYGVKD. The CDR3 reads CAISGGLALTGELFF. The CDR3 DNA reads as TGTGCCATCAGTGGGGGACTAGCGCTAACCGGGGAGCTGTTTTTT.

The rearrangement uses TRBV28 and TRBJ2-2; TRBD2 agrees at 8 bases. V shed 3 bases, J shed 4 bases, and the junction held 25 bases outside the gene matches. CDR1 and CDR2 (germline): MDHEN, SYDVKM. This CDR3 is 22 amino acids long. CDR3 sequence: CASSFTPGRGALSGSSTGELFF. The CDR3 bases are TGTGCCAGCAGTTTCACCCCGGGGCGGGGGGCGCTGAGCGGGAGCTCCACCGGGGAGCTGTTTTTT.

The chain is built from TRBV5-1 and TRBJ2-1; TRBD1 aligns across 10 bases. Germline loops: CDR1 SGHRS, CDR2 YFSETQ. Unmatched junction bases numbered 22, after V lost 4 bases and J lost 6 bases. CDR3 length: 20 residues. The chain's CDR3 is CASSKRPPGQGKGEANEQFF. The CDR3 nucleotides are TGCGCCAGCAGCAAGAGACCCCCGGGACAGGGGAAGGGCGAAGCCAATGAGCAGTTCTTC.

This clone turned up a few times. This chain joins TRBV14 and TRBJ2-5, with TRBD2 matching 9 bases. J gave up 5 bases and V 3 bases, and 7 bases lay outside the gene matches. The CDR3 spans 15 residues. In germline, CDR1 is SGHDN, CDR2 FVKESK. The CDR3 region is CASSQIGAGGETQYF. The CDR3 DNA reads TGTGCCAGCAGCCAGATCGGTGCGGGGGGGGAGACCCAGTACTTC.

The chain carries TRBV11-2 and TRBJ2-7; 13 nucleotides match TRBD2. There are 16 residues in the CDR3. V was clipped by 5 bases and J by 6 bases; unmatched bases: 10. Germline V gene lookup returns CDR1 SGHAT and CDR2 FQNNGV. CDR3 coding DNA: TGTGCCAGCAGCGCAACTAGCGGGAGGGTATCGGGCGAGCAGTACTTC. Amino acid sequence: CASSATSGRVSGEQYF.

The V and J genes are TRBV4-1 and TRBJ2-7; a possible D gene is TRBD1 (5 bases). Germline V CDR1 and CDR2: MGHRA, YSYEKL. Trimming removed 3 bases from V and 3 bases from J, with 24 bases in between. CDR3 length: 18 amino acids. CDR3 DNA sequence: TGCGCCAGCAGCCAGGCCCCTGCGGCCTCAGGGCTTCTCTACGAGCAGTACTTC. Residues: CASSQAPAASGLLYEQYF.

V gene TRBV4-1 combines with J gene TRBJ2-1; D may be TRBD2 (5 bases). Trimming took 0 bases from V and 0 from J, leaving 15 bases between them. The CDR3 is 18 amino acids. Germline lookup yields CDR1 MGHRA and CDR2 YSYEKL. The CDR3 protein is CASSQDPLSGSSYNEQFF. CDR3 DNA: TGCGCCAGCAGCCAAGATCCGTTATCGGGGAGCTCCTACAATGAGCAGTTCTTC.

This sequence joins TRBV5-1 and TRBJ2-2; D is perhaps TRBD1 (7 bases). CDR1 is SGHRS and CDR2 is YFSETQ in the germline V gene. Trimming cost V 3 bases and J 4 bases, with 13 bases left between them. The CDR3 is made up of 15 amino acids. The DNA of the CDR3 is TGCGCCAGCAGCTCAGGGGGGCTCGGCACCGGGGAGCTGTTTTTT. Translated, it gives CASSSGGLGTGELFF.

A few counts support this clone. The chain employs TRBV30 and TRBJ2-5; tentative D call: TRBD2 (6 bases). Per germline, CDR1 GTSNPN and CDR2 SVGIG (reference sequence). The CDR3 spans 13 residues. Trimming took 3 bases from V and 5 from J, leaving 13 bases between them. The chain's CDR3 is CAWSGGEWETQYF. The CDR3 bases are TGTGCCTGGAGCGGGGGAGAGTGGGAGACCCAGTACTTC. Full variable domain (outside the CDR3, taken from reference TRBV30 and TRBJ2-5): SQTIHQWPATLVQPVGSPLSLECTVEGTSNPNLYWYRQAAGRGLQLLFYSVGIGQISSEVPQNLSASRPQDRQFILSSKKLLLSDSGFYLCAWSGGEWETQYFGPGTRLLVL.